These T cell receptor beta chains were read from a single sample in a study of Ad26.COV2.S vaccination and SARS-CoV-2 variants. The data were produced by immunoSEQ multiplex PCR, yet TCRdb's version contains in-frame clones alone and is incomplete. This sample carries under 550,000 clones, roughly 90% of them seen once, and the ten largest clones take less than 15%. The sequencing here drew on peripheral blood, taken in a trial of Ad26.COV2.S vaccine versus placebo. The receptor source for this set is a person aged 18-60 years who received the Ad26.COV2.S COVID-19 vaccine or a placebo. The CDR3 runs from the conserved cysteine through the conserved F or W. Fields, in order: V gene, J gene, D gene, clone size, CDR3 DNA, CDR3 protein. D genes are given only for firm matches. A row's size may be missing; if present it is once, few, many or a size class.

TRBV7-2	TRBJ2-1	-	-	TGTGCCAGCAGCCTCAAGGGGGGATCATCCTACAATGAGCAGTTCTTC	CASSLKGGSSYNEQFF
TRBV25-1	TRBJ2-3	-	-	TGTGCCAGCAGTGAAAGGGGAGATACGCAGTATTTT	CASSERGDTQYF
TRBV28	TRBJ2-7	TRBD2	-	TGTGCCAGCAGTCCGGGACTAGCGGGAGTCAGCTCCTACGAGCAGTACTTC	CASSPGLAGVSSYEQYF
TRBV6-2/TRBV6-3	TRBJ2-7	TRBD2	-	TGTGCCAGCAGTCAAGGACTAGTCTACGAGCAGTACTTC	CASSQGLVYEQYF
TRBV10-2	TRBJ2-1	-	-	TGCGCCAGCAGTCTTATGAATGAGCAGTTCTTC	CASSLMNEQFF
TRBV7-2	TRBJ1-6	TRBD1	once	TGTGCCAGCAGCTACGGACAGGGGATGCATTCACCCCTCCACTTT	CASSYGQGMHSPLHF
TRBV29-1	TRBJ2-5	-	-	TGCAGCGCTATCCCGAAGGAAGAAGAGACCCAGTACTTC	CSAIPKEEETQYF
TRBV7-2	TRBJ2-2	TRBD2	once	TGTGCCAGCAGCTTCCTAGCGGGAGAATTCGGCGGGGAGCTGTTTTTT	CASSFLAGEFGGELFF
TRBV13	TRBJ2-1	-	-	TGTGCCAGCAGCTGGGGTGGGGACATCGGAAACTTGTTCTTC	CASSWGGDIGNLFF
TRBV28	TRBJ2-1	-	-	TGTGCCAGCAACCTAGCAGAAGGCTCCTACAATGAGCAGTTCTTC	CASNLAEGSYNEQFF
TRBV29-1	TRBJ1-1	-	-	TGCAGCGTCTCTTTAACAGACACTGAAGCTTTCTTT	CSVSLTDTEAFF
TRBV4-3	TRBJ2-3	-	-	TGCGCCAGCAGCCGGTGGGAAGGGGACACAGATACGCAGTATTTT	CASSRWEGDTDTQYF
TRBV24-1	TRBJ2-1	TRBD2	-	TGTGCCACCAGTGCCCCTGGAACTAGCGGGTACAATGAGCAGTTCTTC	CATSAPGTSGYNEQFF
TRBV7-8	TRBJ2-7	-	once	TGTGCCAGCAGCTTAGTCCGGGACCAGTACTACGAGCAGTACTTC	CASSLVRDQYYEQYF
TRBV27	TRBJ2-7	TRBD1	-	TGTGCCAGCAGTCCAGGACAGGGGTTCTACGAGCAGTACTTC	CASSPGQGFYEQYF
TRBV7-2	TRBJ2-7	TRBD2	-	TGTGCCAGCAGCTTAGCGGGGAGACTAGCGGGAAACGAGCAGTACTTC	CASSLAGRLAGNEQYF
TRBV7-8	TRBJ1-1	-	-	TGTGCCAGCAGCCTCCGGGGGGAGGCTTTCTTT	CASSLRGEAFF
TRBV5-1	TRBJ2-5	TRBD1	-	TGCGCCAGCAGCTTGTTTCCGGGACAGGGCATGGGAGAGACCCAGTACTTC	CASSLFPGQGMGETQYF